A single sample is the source of the 3 T cell receptor beta chains below, sequenced in a study of cytomegalovirus exposure and HLA in healthy donors. The study ran its PCR with 60 Vbeta and 13 Jbeta primers. The protocol was immunoSEQ multiplex PCR, while the TCRdb copy is restricted to in-frame clones and leaves out a portion. The sample has 180,000 or so clones; 80% are singletons. The sequenced sample was PBMCs. All receptors derive from a girl under 18 in good health and CMV-seropositive.

The chain carries TRBV18 and TRBJ2-7; 9 nucleotides agree with TRBD2. With V trimmed by 3 bases and J by 5 bases, 2 bases remained unmatched. There are 13 residues in the CDR3. Per the germline V gene, CDR1 is KGHSH and CDR2 is LQKENI. The CDR3 region is CASSPGTSHEQYF. In DNA form, the CDR3 reads TGTGCCAGCTCACCCGGGACTAGCCACGAGCAGTACTTC.

The V gene is TRBV7-8, the J gene TRBJ1-4, with 7 nucleotides matching TRBD1. Germline V gene data show CDR1 as SGHVS and CDR2 as FQNEAQ. J lost 6 bases, V lost 4 bases, and 5 bases had no gene match. CDR3 length: 14 amino acids. The CDR3 region is CASSSGQSHEKLFF. The CDR3 DNA sequence: TGTGCCAGCAGCTCGGGACAGTCGCATGAAAAACTGTTTTTT.

The chain is built from TRBV19 and TRBJ1-5; 7 bases are shared with TRBD1. Germline trimming cut 3 bases from V and 3 bases from J; bases unmatched to any gene: 5. Germline V gene lookup returns CDR1 LNHDA and CDR2 SQIVND (reference sequence). This CDR3 has 15 amino acids. CDR3 coding DNA: TGTGCCAGTAGTATTGGGACAGCTTCCAATCAGCCCCAGCATTTT. Translated, it gives CASSIGTASNQPQHF.